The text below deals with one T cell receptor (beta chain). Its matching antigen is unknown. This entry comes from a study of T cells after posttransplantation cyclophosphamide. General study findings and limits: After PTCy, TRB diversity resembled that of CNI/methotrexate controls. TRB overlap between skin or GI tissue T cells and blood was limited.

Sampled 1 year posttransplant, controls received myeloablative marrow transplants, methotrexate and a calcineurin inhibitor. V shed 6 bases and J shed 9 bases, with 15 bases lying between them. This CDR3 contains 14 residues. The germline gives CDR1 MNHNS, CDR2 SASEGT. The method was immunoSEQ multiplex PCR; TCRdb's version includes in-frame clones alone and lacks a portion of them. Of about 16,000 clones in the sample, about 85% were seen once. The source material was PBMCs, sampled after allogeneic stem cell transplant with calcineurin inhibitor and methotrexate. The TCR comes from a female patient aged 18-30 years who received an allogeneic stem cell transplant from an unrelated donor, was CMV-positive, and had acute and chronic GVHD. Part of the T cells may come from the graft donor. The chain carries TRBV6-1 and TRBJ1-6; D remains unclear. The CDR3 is CASRGLSRPSPLHF. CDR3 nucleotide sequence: TGTGCCAGCAGGGGCCTGTCCAGGCCTTCACCCCTCCACTTT.